The 20 T cell receptor beta chains reported below all come from one sample, sequenced in a study of blood T cells in healthy people across ages. A second PCR of roughly 7 to 11 cycles used a sample-barcoded 5' primer and a J-beta primer mix. One entry per CDR3 protein, called by TCRdb with MiXCR from the 5' RACE reads. The sample records roughly 1,700,000 distinct CDR3 sequences, 28% being singletons. Sample: blood. Receptor source: a young woman in good health.

The V gene is TRBV15, the J gene TRBJ2-5; 15 bases agree with TRBD2. Germline V CDR1 and CDR2: LNHNV, YYDKDF (reference sequence). Trimming cost V 8 bases and J 1 base; bases outside gene matches: 2. There are 15 residues in the CDR3. The CDR3 nucleotides read TGTGCCACCTGGACTAGCGGGGGGGCCCAAGAGACCCAGTACTTC. As protein: CATWTSGGAQETQYF.

This clonotype was seen ten or more times. The chain recombines TRBV20-1 with TRBJ1-2, with unresolved D. The CDR3 has 14 amino acids. Germline V CDR1 and CDR2: DFQATT, SNEGSKA (reference sequence). Trimming left V 3 bases short and J 0 bases short, with 11 bases between. In DNA form, the CDR3 reads TGCAGTGCTAGTCGCGACCGAACTAACTATGGCTACACCTTC. Encoded protein: CSASRDRTNYGYTF.

This clonotype occurred a few times. This could be a read error, since a much larger clone is one nucleotide away. The chain couples TRBV20-1 to TRBJ2-1, with TRBD1 identical over 9 bases. The CDR3 length is 15 residues. The germline gives CDR1 DFQATT, CDR2 SNEGSKA (reference sequence). CDR3 in DNA: TGCAGTGCTACACAGGGGGCCAGCTCCCACAATGAGCAGTTCTTC. Protein: CSATQGASSHNEQFF.

The chain employs TRBV20-1 and TRBJ2-3, with D maybe TRBD1 (6 bases). CDR3 size: 14 residues. From germline, CDR1 is DFQATT and CDR2 SNEGSKA (reference sequence). V lost 7 bases, J lost 0 bases, and 14 bases lay in between. In DNA form, the CDR3 reads TGCAGTGTTCGGCACCAGGGGAGCACAGATACGCAGTATTTT. Protein: CSVRHQGSTDTQYF.

This clonotype was detected a few times. The chain recombines TRBV12-3 or TRBV12-4 with TRBJ1-2; the D is unclear. The CDR3 loop spans 12 amino acids. V lost 3 bases and J 13 bases, leaving 15 bases between the germline ends. CDR3 sequence: CASSFASALGTF. For the CDR3, the DNA is TGTGCCAGCAGTTTCGCTTCGGCGCTTGGCACCTTC.

The CDR3 sequence is CASSFETGGADTQYF. In nucleotides, the CDR3 is TGTGCCAGCAGCTTTGAGACAGGGGGCGCGGATACGCAGTATTTT. The chain joins TRBV5-5 to TRBJ2-3; 10 nucleotides line up with TRBD1. Germline CDR1 SGHKS, CDR2 YYEKEE (reference sequence). V gave up 2 bases and J gave up 6 bases; unmatched junction bases: 6. The CDR3 extends over 15 amino acids.

The rearrangement uses TRBV11-2 and TRBJ2-3; D not certain. Trimming took off 7 bases at V and 0 bases at J, with 14 bases between the two ends. The germline CDR1 and CDR2 sequences are SGHAT and FQNNGV. CDR3 length: 15 amino acids. CDR3 coding DNA: TGTGCCAGCACCTCGACGGGTTTGAGCACAGATACGCAGTATTTT. This gives the protein CASTSTGLSTDTQYF.

There are a few counts of this clonotype. The chain joins TRBV7-9 to TRBJ2-5; TRBD2 matches at 16 bases. Trimming took 5 bases from V and 5 from J; bases not matched to a gene: 8. The length of the CDR3 is 17 residues. The germline CDR1 and CDR2 sequences are SEHNR and FQNEAQ (reference sequence). CDR3 sequence: CASSATGLAGGQETQYF. The CDR3 nucleotides read TGTGCCAGCAGCGCAACGGGACTAGCGGGGGGGCAGGAGACCCAGTACTTC. Looking up the rest from reference TRBV7-9 and TRBJ2-5 gives the full variable domain: DTGVSQNPRHKITKRGQNVTFRCDPISEHNRLYWYRQTLGQGPEFLTYFQNEAQLEKSRLLSDRFSAERPKGSFSTLEIQRTEQGDSAMYLCASSATGLAGGQETQYFGPGTRLLVL.

This clonotype was observed many times. V is TRBV6-5 and J is TRBJ2-7, with 8 positions matching TRBD1. Germline V CDR1 and CDR2: MNHEY, SVGAGI. This CDR3 is 15 amino acids long. Trimming removed 5 bases from V and 0 bases from J; junction bases left unmatched: 6. The CDR3 spells CASSSPGQASYEQYF. CDR3 bases: TGTGCCAGCAGTAGTCCGGGACAGGCCTCCTACGAGCAGTACTTC.

This clonotype was observed a few times. The chain employs TRBV29-1 and TRBJ1-1; TRBD1 might be the D (5 bases). Germline V gives CDR1 SQVTM, CDR2 ANQGSEA. V lost 7 bases and J 2 bases, leaving 17 bases between the germline ends. This CDR3 has 14 amino acids. The CDR3 nucleotides read TGCAGCGGAGCAGACTCAGGGTTTAACACTGAAGCTTTCTTT. The encoded protein is CSGADSGFNTEAFF.

In the case of this clonotype: At one of its ends the junction is not consistent with the germline gene, which may arise from a read error. J is TRBJ2-1 and V is TRBV11-2; D not resolved. Per germline, CDR1 SGHAT and CDR2 FQNNGV. This CDR3 contains 15 residues. Here the CDR3 reads CASSLVAGSYNERFF. The CDR3 DNA reads as TGTGCCAGCAGCTTAGTTGCAGGCTCCTACAATGAGCGGTTCTTC. Together with reference TRBV11-2 and TRBJ2-1, the CDR3 gives the full variable domain: EAGVAQSPRYKIIEKRQSVAFWCNPISGHATLYWYQQILGQGPKLLIQFQNNGVVDDSQLPKDRFSAERLKGVDSTLKIQPAKLEDSAVYLCASSLVAGSYNERFFGPGTRLTVL.

V gene TRBV25-1 combines with J gene TRBJ1-2; D ambiguous. The V gene lost 6 bases and the J gene lost 6 bases, with 17 bases spanning the gap. Germline values: CDR1 MGHDK, CDR2 SYGVNS. This CDR3 contains 14 residues. CDR3 in amino acids: CASRERWTDHGYTF. The CDR3 DNA reads TGTGCCAGCAGGGAACGATGGACGGACCATGGCTACACCTTC.

A few counts support this clonotype. The chain employs TRBV20-1 and TRBJ2-1; 14 nucleotides align to TRBD2. The V segment lost 5 bases and the J segment 0 bases; nucleotides outside the gene matches: 3. Germline CDR1 reads DFQATT; CDR2 reads SNEGSKA (reference sequence). The CDR3 runs 16 residues. The DNA for the CDR3 is TGCAGTGCTTGGACTAGCGGGGGGAGCTCCTACAATGAGCAGTTCTTC. Its protein product is CSAWTSGGSSYNEQFF.

This clonotype has more than one count but fewer than ten. The gene calls are TRBV5-1 and TRBJ2-5, with 8 bases that match TRBD1. CDR3 size: 17 residues. CDR1 is SGHRS, CDR2 YFSETQ, per germline. J was trimmed by 7 bases and V by 4 bases; bases with no gene match: 18. The CDR3 DNA reads as TGCGCCAGCAGCGCAAGACAGGGGACGCCACTTACCGGGACCCAGTACTTC. Translation gives CASSARQGTPLTGTQYF.

The V gene is TRBV7-2, the J gene TRBJ2-7, with D possibly matching TRBD2 (6 bases). This CDR3 spans 14 amino acids. Germline V lookup: CDR1 SGHTA, CDR2 FQGNSA. The V end lost 3 bases, the J end lost 6 bases, and 15 bases lay between the germline ends. In DNA, the CDR3 is TGTGCCAGCAGCTTTCGGCTCGGGGGAGGCGAGCAGTACTTC. Its protein product is CASSFRLGGGEQYF.

V usage is TRBV12-5 and J usage is TRBJ2-1; 9 bases line up with TRBD2. CDR1 and CDR2 (germline): LGHNT, FRNRAP. The CDR3 totals 19 residues. The V segment lost 5 bases and the J segment 0 bases; nucleotides outside the gene matches: 14. The chain's CDR3 is CASGKTGTSRVSSYNEQFF. The CDR3 region has the DNA TGTGCTAGTGGTAAAACCGGGACTAGCAGGGTGAGCTCCTACAATGAGCAGTTCTTC.

This clonotype was found many times. The chain joins TRBV29-1 to TRBJ2-5; no clear D gene. The CDR3 totals 11 residues. Per the germline V gene, CDR1 is SQVTM and CDR2 is ANQGSEA. V dropped 7 bases and J dropped 6 bases, with 12 bases sitting between them. The CDR3 coding sequence is TGCAGCGCCTCCACTGCGAAGACCCAGTACTTC. Amino acids: CSASTAKTQYF.

This clonotype was recorded a few times. The CDR3 loop reads CASSFINQGYYGYTF. The CDR3 coding sequence is TGTGCCAGCAGCTTCATCAATCAGGGGTACTATGGCTACACCTTC. The chain employs TRBV28 and TRBJ1-2; the D gene is possibly TRBD1 (6 bases). The V end was cut by 6 bases, the J end by 3 bases, with 17 bases between. The germline V gene has CDR1 MDHEN and CDR2 SYDVKM. The CDR3 runs to 15 residues.

A remark on this clonotype: One end of the junction fails to match germline, which may point to a read error. V and J are TRBV18 and TRBJ2-1, with no clear D. The CDR3 spans 13 residues. The germline V gene encodes CDR1 KGHSH and CDR2 LQKENI. CDR3 DNA sequence: TGTGCCAACTCACCCGACCCCTACAATGAGCAGTTCTTC. This gives the protein CANSPDPYNEQFF. Full variable domain (rest looked up from reference TRBV18 and TRBJ2-1): NAGVMQNPRHLVRRRGQEARLRCSPMKGHSHVYWYRQLPEEGLKFMVYLQKENIIDESGMPKERFSAEFPKEGPSILRIQQVVRGDSAAYFCANSPDPYNEQFFGPGTRLTVL.

This sequence joins TRBV5-1 and TRBJ1-4, with a tentative D call TRBD1 (5 bases). CDR1 and CDR2 (germline): SGHRS, YFSETQ. The CDR3 covers 15 residues. The V gene lost 4 bases and the J gene lost 4 bases, with 14 bases spanning the gap. Here the CDR3 DNA reads TGCGCCAGCAGCCCGGCAGGGCTAAGTAATGAAAAACTGTTTTTT. Translating gives CASSPAGLSNEKLFF.